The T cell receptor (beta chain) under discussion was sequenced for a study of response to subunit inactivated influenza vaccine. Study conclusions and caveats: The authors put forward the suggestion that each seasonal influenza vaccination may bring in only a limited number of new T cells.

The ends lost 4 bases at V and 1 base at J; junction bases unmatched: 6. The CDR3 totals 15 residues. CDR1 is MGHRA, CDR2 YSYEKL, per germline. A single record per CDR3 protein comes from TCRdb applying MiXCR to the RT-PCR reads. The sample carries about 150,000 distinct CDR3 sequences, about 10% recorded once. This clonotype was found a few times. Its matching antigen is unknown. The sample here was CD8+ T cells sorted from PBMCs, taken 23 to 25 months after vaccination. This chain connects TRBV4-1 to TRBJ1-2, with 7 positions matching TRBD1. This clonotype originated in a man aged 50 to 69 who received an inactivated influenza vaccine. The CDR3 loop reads CASSPENRGNYGYTF. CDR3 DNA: TGCGCCAGCAGCCCAGAAAACAGGGGTAACTATGGCTACACCTTC.